Listed here are 26 T cell receptor beta chains from one sample, sequenced in a study of blood T cell repertoires in COVID-19. Libraries were prepared by immunoSEQ multiplex PCR; TCRdb keeps only in-frame clonotypes and omits some of them. The sample shows around 300,000 clones, 86% of them seen only once. Sequenced: peripheral blood. All receptors derive from a woman in her 30s with active or convalescent COVID-19.

CDR3 sequence (DNA): TGTGCCAGTAGGTCGGGACAGGGGAGCACTGAAGCTTTCTTT. This gives the protein CASRSGQGSTEAFF. V is TRBV19 and J is TRBJ1-1; TRBD1 matches 10 bases. The CDR3 runs 14 residues. Germline V gene lookup returns CDR1 LNHDA and CDR2 SQIVND (reference sequence). The V gene end was trimmed by 6 bases and the J gene end by 4 bases; junction bases not matched to a gene: 5.

The CDR3, as DNA: TGCGCCAGCAGCGGAGCGGGGGCCATCTACGAGCAGTACTTC. It translates to CASSGAGAIYEQYF. The rearrangement uses TRBV5-1 and TRBJ2-7, with TRBD2 matching over 8 bases. V was clipped by 4 bases and J by 3 bases; unmatched bases: 6. Germline V CDR1 and CDR2: SGHRS, YFSETQ. The CDR3 has 14 amino acids.

The chain links TRBV7-8 to TRBJ1-3; D gene ambiguous. CDR3 size: 14 residues. The V end lost 1 base, the J end lost 0 bases, and 4 bases lay between the germline ends. CDR1 SGHVS and CDR2 FQNEAQ come from the germline V gene. CDR3 nucleotides: TGTGCCAGCAGCTTAGATCGCTCTGGAAACACCATATATTTT. This translates into CASSLDRSGNTIYF.

The J gene is TRBJ2-1, the V gene TRBV5-1, with a weak D call TRBD2 (5 bases). With 0 bases removed from V and 4 bases from J, the gap between germline ends came to 11 bases. Germline CDR1 SGHRS, CDR2 YFSETQ. This CDR3 contains 15 residues. CDR3 loop: CASSLDQRIYNEQFF. CDR3 nucleotides: TGCGCCAGCAGCTTGGACCAGCGGATATACAATGAGCAGTTCTTC.

The chain employs TRBV2 and TRBJ2-5; 8 bases are shared with TRBD2. The trim removed 6 bases at V and 4 bases at J, leaving 7 bases unmatched. Germline V CDR1 and CDR2: SNHLY, FYNNEI. This CDR3 has 14 residues. The CDR3 nucleotides read TGTGCCAGCAGACCGGGACTAGTCGGAGAGACCCAGTACTTC. As protein: CASRPGLVGETQYF. Complete variable domain (other parts from reference TRBV2 and TRBJ2-5): EPEVTQTPSHQVTQMGQEVILRCVPISNHLYFYWYRQILGQKVEFLVSFYNNEISEKSEIFDDQFSVERPDGSNFTLKIRSTKLEDSAMYFCASRPGLVGETQYFGPGTRLLVL.

There are a few counts of this clone. The chain is built from TRBV7-2 and TRBJ1-3; D may be TRBD1 (5 bases). The CDR3 sequence is 18 residues long. The germline V gene encodes CDR1 SGHTA and CDR2 FQGNSA. Trimming removed 1 base from V and 0 bases from J, with 16 bases in between. Here the CDR3 DNA reads TGTGCCAGCAGCTTAGAGGGGTCTTCCCCTATCTCTGGAAACACCATATATTTT. The encoded protein is CASSLEGSSPISGNTIYF. Full variable domain (missing parts from reference TRBV7-2 and TRBJ1-3): GAGVSQSPSNKVTEKGKDVELRCDPISGHTALYWYRQSLGQGLEFLIYFQGNSAPDKSGLPSDRFSAERTGGSVSTLTIQRTQQEDSAVYLCASSLEGSSPISGNTIYFGEGSWLTVV.

The rearrangement links TRBV7-2 to TRBJ1-5; 7 bases match TRBD1. V trimming: 5 bases; J trimming: 3 bases; junction bases outside the gene matches: 13. The CDR3 totals 17 residues. Germline V gives CDR1 SGHTA, CDR2 FQGNSA. The CDR3 nucleotides read TGTGCCAGCAGCGGGAGTACAGGGGAGGTTTTCAATCAGCCCCAGCATTTT. Translation gives CASSGSTGEVFNQPQHF.

The chain uses TRBV30 and TRBJ1-6; perhaps TRBD1 as D (5 bases). The CDR3 spans 15 residues. Per the germline V gene, CDR1 is GTSNPN and CDR2 is SVGIG (reference sequence). With 0 bases removed from V and 10 bases from J, the gap between germline ends came to 16 bases. The CDR3 sequence: CAWSVGRGRLSPLHF. DNA for the CDR3: TGTGCCTGGAGTGTAGGAAGGGGAAGACTCTCACCCCTCCACTTT.

A single count supports this clone. The V gene is TRBV7-9, the J gene TRBJ1-6; no clear D. Germline loops: CDR1 SEHNR, CDR2 FQNEAQ (reference sequence). V lost 3 bases and J lost 7, with 7 bases in between. This CDR3 has 13 residues. This CDR3 reads CASSFDTNSPLHF. CDR3 sequence (DNA): TGTGCCAGCAGCTTTGACACAAATTCACCCCTCCACTTT.

For the CDR3, the DNA is TGTGCCAGCAGTTTGCCAGGGGTGTCACCCCTCCACTTT. This gives the protein CASSLPGVSPLHF. The chain has TRBV28 and TRBJ1-6, with D tentatively TRBD1 (6 bases). The CDR3 is 13 residues long. Trimming shortened V by 3 bases and J by 10 bases, and 10 bases separated the two germline ends. Looked up from germline, CDR1 is MDHEN and CDR2 is SYDVKM.

Concerning this clone: Mismatch with germline at one junction end may stem from a read error. The chain joins TRBV7-7 to TRBJ2-3; 8 bases are a match to TRBD2. This CDR3 comprises 15 residues. The V gene's germline CDR1 is SSHAT and CDR2 FNYEAQ (reference sequence). CDR3 bases: TGTGCTAGCAGCCCCCGGGGGGGTCACCCAGATACGCAGTATTTT. Protein: CASSPRGGHPDTQYF.

The chain is built from TRBV29-1 and TRBJ1-5, with D possibly matching TRBD1 (5 bases). Germline loops: CDR1 SQVTM, CDR2 ANQGSEA. The CDR3 has 12 residues. V lost 5 bases to trimming and J lost 6 bases, with 11 bases between them. The CDR3 sequence is CSVRDSGQPQHF. In DNA, the CDR3 is TGCAGCGTTAGGGACTCAGGTCAGCCCCAGCATTTT.

The V and J genes are TRBV5-1 and TRBJ2-2; 7 bases fit TRBD1. J gave up 2 bases and V 3 bases, and 10 bases lay outside the gene matches. The length of the CDR3 is 17 residues. CDR1 is SGHRS and CDR2 is YFSETQ in the germline V gene. This chain's CDR3 is CASSSGVAGGNTGELFF. The CDR3 nucleotides are TGCGCCAGCAGCTCCGGCGTGGCAGGGGGAAACACCGGGGAGCTGTTTTTT.

The CDR3 is CASQDPSGNNEQFF. The CDR3, as DNA: TGTGCCAGCCAAGATCCTAGCGGAAACAATGAGCAGTTCTTC. The chain uses TRBV7-3 and TRBJ2-1, with 7 nucleotides matching TRBD2. In germline, CDR1 is SGHTA, CDR2 FQGTGA. CDR3 length equals 14 residues. The V and J ends lost 8 bases and 5 bases, in that order; junction bases with no gene match: 9.

The V and J genes are TRBV30 and TRBJ1-2; 8 positions agree with TRBD1. V shed 8 bases and J 4 bases; nucleotides not matched to a gene: 9. There are 13 residues in the CDR3. CDR1 and CDR2 (germline): GTSNPN, SVGIG (reference sequence). The DNA of the CDR3 is TGTGCCGTTCTCAGGGGGCAGGTCTATGGCTACACCTTC. It specifies CAVLRGQVYGYTF.

V usage is TRBV7-2 and J usage is TRBJ1-2, with no clear D. The length of the CDR3 is 12 residues. Per germline, CDR1 SGHTA and CDR2 FQGNSA. Trimming left V 0 bases short and J 8 bases short, with 7 bases between. CDR3 in amino acids: CASSLATHGYTF. The CDR3 DNA is TGTGCCAGCAGCTTAGCGACTCACGGCTACACCTTC.

V is TRBV27 and J is TRBJ2-7; D might be TRBD2 (6 bases). Deletions cut 6 bases from V and 2 bases from J, with 17 bases between. Germline lookup yields CDR1 MNHEY and CDR2 SMNVEV (reference sequence). The CDR3 is made up of 15 amino acids. CDR3 sequence: CASRTSRDSTYEQYF. CDR3 DNA: TGTGCCAGCAGGACTTCCAGGGACTCCACCTACGAGCAGTACTTC.

The chain combines TRBV6-1 with TRBJ1-3; D is undetermined. Germline V gene data show CDR1 as MNHNS and CDR2 as SASEGT. Trimming shortened V by 1 base and J by 4 bases, and 5 bases separated the two germline ends. The CDR3 covers 13 residues. The CDR3 DNA reads as TGTGCCAGCAGTGAAGTCCCGGGAAACACCATATATTTT. Protein product: CASSEVPGNTIYF.

V is TRBV3-1 (or the pseudogene TRBV3-2) and J is TRBJ2-7; 7 bases line up with TRBD1. V trimming: 1 base; J trimming: 3 bases; junction bases outside the gene matches: 15. Germline CDR1 and CDR2: LGHDT and YNNKEL (reference sequence). This CDR3 is 18 amino acids long. The chain's CDR3 is CASSQAGQIDAHYYEQYF. DNA for the CDR3: TGTGCCAGCAGCCAAGCGGGACAGATCGACGCCCACTACTACGAGCAGTACTTC.

CDR3 residues: CASSSRIEGNEQYF. As DNA, the CDR3 is TGTGCCAGCAGTTCCCGAATTGAGGGAAACGAGCAGTACTTC. This chain links TRBV27 with TRBJ2-7; D is possibly TRBD2 (5 bases). Trimming removed 4 bases at V and 5 bases at J, with 15 bases between. The germline gives CDR1 MNHEY, CDR2 SMNVEV (reference sequence). This CDR3 region has 14 residues.

J is TRBJ2-7 and V is TRBV19, with a tentative D call TRBD2 (7 bases). The CDR3 is 17 residues long. V lost 4 bases, J lost 2 bases, and 21 bases lay in between. Germline V gene data show CDR1 as LNHDA and CDR2 as SQIVND (reference sequence). CDR3 residues: CASSSPRAGASPYEQYF. The DNA for the CDR3 is TGTGCCAGTAGTAGCCCCCGGGCGGGGGCTTCGCCCTACGAGCAGTACTTC.

As DNA, the CDR3 is TGTGCCAGCTGGGGGCTGGGAATGGGCTACACCTTC. Translating it yields CASWGLGMGYTF. The chain links TRBV6-5 to TRBJ1-2; a possible D gene is TRBD1 (6 bases). CDR1 is MNHEY and CDR2 is SVGAGI in the germline V gene. V lost 8 bases to trimming and J lost 8 bases, with 15 bases between them. This CDR3 is built from 12 residues.

The chain carries TRBV7-2 and TRBJ1-3, with D maybe TRBD1 (6 bases). CDR3 length: 15 amino acids. CDR1 is SGHTA, CDR2 FQGNSA, per germline. With 5 bases removed from V and 3 bases from J, the gap between germline ends came to 14 bases. The CDR3 nucleotides read TGTGCCAGCAGCCCGAGGACAGCCGTTGGAAACACCATATATTTT. It codes for CASSPRTAVGNTIYF.

The chain has TRBV7-2 and TRBJ2-7; D is uncertain. V lost 4 bases to trimming and J lost 3 bases, with 19 bases between them. In germline, CDR1 is SGHTA, CDR2 FQGNSA. This CDR3 has 16 amino acids. In DNA form, the CDR3 reads TGTGCCAGCAGCTCCTTACATGGTGGCTCGAACTACGAGCAGTACTTC. Its protein product is CASSSLHGGSNYEQYF.

The chain links TRBV9 to TRBJ2-3, with D tentatively TRBD1 (6 bases). The ends were cut back, 3 bases at V and 3 bases at J, with 8 bases in the middle. The CDR3 runs to 13 residues. Germline V gene lookup returns CDR1 SGDLS and CDR2 YYNGEE. In nucleotides, the CDR3 is TGTGCCAGCAGCGCGACAGGTACAGATACGCAGTATTTT. Residues: CASSATGTDTQYF.

The CDR3 bases are TGTGCCAGCAGTTTAACGGGTACTGAAGCTTTCTTT. Protein sequence: CASSLTGTEAFF. The chain uses TRBV12-3 or TRBV12-4 and TRBJ1-1; the D is unclear. CDR3 length: 12 amino acids. Deletions cut 2 bases from V and 5 bases from J, with 6 bases between.